Included here is one TCR beta chain sequence, with context. V shed 5 bases, J shed 0 bases, and the junction held 17 bases outside the gene matches. Germline V CDR1 and CDR2: SGHTA, FQGNSA. The CDR3 is 19 amino acids. The sample comes from a study of blood T cell repertoires in COVID-19. At the level of the study: PBMCs, B-cell-depleted T cells, or T cells provided the cDNA or gDNA that made up the material.

TCRdb's copy holds only in-frame clones and misses some; the assay was immunoSEQ multiplex PCR. The table includes about 130,000 clones, 84% detected once. The sequenced sample was peripheral blood. The origin of this receptor is a woman aged 25 to 39 who had recovered from COVID-19. The rearrangement joins TRBV7-2 to TRBJ2-7, with 9 positions matching TRBD1. In DNA, the CDR3 is TGTGCCAGCAGCCGTCCCAAGACAGGGGGAGAGCAGGGCTCCTACGAGCAGTACTTC. Translated, it gives CASSRPKTGGEQGSYEQYF.